A selection of T cell receptor beta chains follows, all from one sample in a study of response to subunit inactivated influenza vaccine. TCRdb ran MiXCR on the RT-PCR reads and lists one entry per CDR3 protein. Altogether hundreds of thousands of distinct CDR3 sequences are present, around 15% being singletons, with the ten largest covering 7.5% to 8%. This specimen consisted of PBMCs from blood, obtained roughly 2 weeks before vaccination. These receptors were taken from a man aged 50-59 years who received an inactivated influenza vaccine. Both conserved end residues are part of each CDR3. D genes are given only for firm matches. Not every row has a clone size; where given, it reads once, few, many or a size class.

>13|TRBJ1-1|NA|TRBV28|NA
TGTGCCAGCATTGACGCAGGGTACACTGAAGCTTTCTTT
CASIDAGYTEAFF
>14|TRBJ2-5|NA|TRBV10-3|NA
TGTGCCATCAAGGTAGCGGAACGTCACGAGACCCAGTACTTC
CAIKVAERHETQYF
>16|TRBJ1-1|NA|TRBV18|TRBD1
TGTGCCAGCTCACCAGTGAGGGGGCATGAGGACACTGAAGCTTTCTTT
CASSPVRGHEDTEAFF
>15|TRBJ2-3|NA|TRBV24-1|NA
TGTGCCACCGCCGGCACCCGATTAAGCACAGATACGCAGTATTTT
CATAGTRLSTDTQYF
>19|TRBJ1-5|NA|TRBV24-1|NA
TGTGCCACCAGTCTCATAAAACCGGACTTGTTTTGGAGCAATCAGCCCCAGCATTTT
CATSLIKPDLFWSNQPQHF
>16|TRBJ2-7|few|TRBV6-5|NA
TGTGCCAGCGCCGTAGGGACGGCCCTGGGCTCCTACGAGCAGTACTTC
CASAVGTALGSYEQYF
>14|TRBJ2-2|many|TRBV12-3/TRBV12-4|TRBD2
TGTGCCAGCAGTACTAGCGGAGACACCGGGGAGCTGTTTTTT
CASSTSGDTGELFF
>13|TRBJ2-7|NA|TRBV7-9|NA
TGTGCCAGCAGCTTTACCACCTCCTACGAGCAGTACTTC
CASSFTTSYEQYF
>12|TRBJ2-7|few|TRBV29-1|TRBD2
TGCAGCGTTGATTCGGGGGGTAGCGAGCAGTACTTC
CSVDSGGSEQYF
>15|TRBJ2-2|NA|TRBV2|TRBD2
TGTGCCAGCAGCCTTAGCGGGAGGGCCACCGGGGAGCTGTTTTTT
CASSLSGRATGELFF
>12|TRBJ2-7|NA|TRBV29-1|NA
TGCAGCGTTGAGGACGACTCCTACGAGCAGCACTTC
CSVEDDSYEQHF
>13|TRBJ2-7|NA|TRBV6-2/TRBV6-3|NA
TGTGCCAGCAGACCAGGGGGGGCCTCGGAGCAGTACTTC
CASRPGGASEQYF